This TCR beta chain appears in the sequencing data of a study of T cells after yellow fever vaccination. Overall study results and limits: Contaminants from the bulk population, in the form of abundant clonotypes, could be found in FACS-sorted repertoires. Only a minor proportion of clonotypes was detected across both CD4 and CD8 compartments. The study found a weaker secondary response that peaked faster, day 5 versus 15.

About this clonotype: Its target is not known.

Template switching by 5'RACE produced TCR cDNA, adding a universal primer site and UMIs. TCRdb ran MiXCR on the 5' RACE reads and lists one entry per CDR3 protein. The sample lists about 550,000 distinct CDR3 sequences, 19% occurring once. J gave up 9 bases and V 2 bases, and 7 bases lay outside the gene matches. CDR3 length equals 14 residues. The source is a young man who received the YFV17D yellow fever vaccine. The chain carries TRBV12-3 or TRBV12-4 and TRBJ2-3; TRBD2 aligns across 8 bases. Source: PBMCs, taken 15 days after the yellow fever booster vaccination. This CDR3 reads CASSLTSGPMTQYF. The CDR3, as DNA: TGTGCCAGCAGTTTAACTAGCGGCCCGATGACGCAGTATTTT.